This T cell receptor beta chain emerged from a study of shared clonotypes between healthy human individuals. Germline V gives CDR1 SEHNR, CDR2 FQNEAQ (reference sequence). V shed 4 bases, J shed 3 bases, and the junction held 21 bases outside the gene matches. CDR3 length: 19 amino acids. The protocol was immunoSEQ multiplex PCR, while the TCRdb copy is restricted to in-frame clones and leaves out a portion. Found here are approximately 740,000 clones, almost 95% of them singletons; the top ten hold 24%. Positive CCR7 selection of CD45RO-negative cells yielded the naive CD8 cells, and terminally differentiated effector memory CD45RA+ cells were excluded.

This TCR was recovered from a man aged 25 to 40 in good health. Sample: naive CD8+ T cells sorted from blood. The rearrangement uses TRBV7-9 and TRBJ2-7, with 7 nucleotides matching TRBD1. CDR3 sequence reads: CASSYPPLDRAGSDYEQYF. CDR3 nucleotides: TGTGCCAGCAGCTACCCCCCCCTAGACAGGGCCGGATCGGACTACGAGCAGTACTTC. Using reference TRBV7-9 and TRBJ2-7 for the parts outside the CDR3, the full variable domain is DTGVSQNPRHKITKRGQNVTFRCDPISEHNRLYWYRQTLGQGPEFLTYFQNEAQLEKSRLLSDRFSAERPKGSFSTLEIQRTEQGDSAMYLCASSYPPLDRAGSDYEQYFGPGTRLTVT.